Listed below are T cell receptor beta chains from one sample, sequenced in a study of beta chain features in type 1 diabetes. Repertoires were generated with immunoSEQ multiplex PCR, while TCRdb's copy carries only in-frame clones and drops some. The profile covers 900,000 or so clones, with about a sixth appearing a single time and 0.02% to 0.03% taken by the ten largest. The sample consisted of naive CD4+ T cells from blood. These TCRs come from a woman between 18 and 29 years old in good health. Both conserved end residues are part of each CDR3. The order of the fields is D gene, V gene, J gene, clone size, CDR3 DNA, CDR3 protein. D genes are given only for firm matches. The listing skips clone size in some rows; elsewhere it reads once, few, many or a size class.

NA,TRBV6-6,TRBJ1-5,few,TGTGCCAGCAGTTACCAGGGAATCGGTCAGCCCCAGCATTTT,CASSYQGIGQPQHF
NA,TRBV5-1,TRBJ2-1,few,TGCGCCAGCAGCGTCTCGGGCGGCGACAATGAGCAGTTCTTC,CASSVSGGDNEQFF
NA,TRBV19,TRBJ1-5,NA,TGTGCCAGTAGTATGCGGCGTCAGGGCAATCAGCCCCAGCATTTT,CASSMRRQGNQPQHF
NA,TRBV7-9,TRBJ1-4,few,TGTGCCAGCAGCCCAAACGGAATTTCGGAAAAACTGTTTTTT,CASSPNGISEKLFF
NA,TRBV5-1,TRBJ2-2,NA,TGCGCCAGCAGCTCGCAGGGGCAGTTTGGCGGGGAGCTGTTTTTT,CASSSQGQFGGELFF
TRBD2,TRBV7-2,TRBJ2-7,NA,TGCGCCAGCAGCCACACTAGCGGGAGTTACGAGCAGTACTTC,CASSHTSGSYEQYF
TRBD2,TRBV29-1,TRBJ2-1,NA,TGCAGCGCCGCCGGGGGGACTTACAATGAGCAGTTCTTC,CSAAGGTYNEQFF
NA,TRBV28,TRBJ1-3,few,TGTGCCAGCAGTTTACGGGGGCGGATAAACACCATATATTTT,CASSLRGRINTIYF
NA,TRBV5-1,TRBJ2-5,few,TGCGCCAGCAGCTTGACAGGGTCGGAAGAGACCCAGTACTTC,CASSLTGSEETQYF
NA,TRBV7-8,TRBJ1-1,NA,TGTGCCAGCAGCCTACGACGGGAAGCTTTCTTT,CASSLRREAFF
NA,TRBV5-1,TRBJ1-5,NA,TGCGCCAGCAGCTTGTGGGGGACCGATCAGCCCCAGCATTTT,CASSLWGTDQPQHF
NA,TRBV21-1,TRBJ2-4,many,TGTGCCAGCCCGGCCCGAGCCAAAAACATTCAGTACTTC,CASPARAKNIQYF
NA,TRBV10-3,TRBJ2-1,NA,TGTGCCATCAGTGAAAGAAGCGGAGAGTACAATGAGCAGTTCTTC,CAISERSGEYNEQFF
NA,TRBV9,TRBJ2-7,NA,TGTGCCAGCAGCAAAGGGGCCCCCTCCTACGAGCAGTACTTC,CASSKGAPSYEQYF
TRBD2,TRBV27,TRBJ2-6,few,TGTGCCAGCAGTTTAAGGCGGACTAGCGGAACGCGCTCTGGGGCCAACGTCCTGACTTTC,CASSLRRTSGTRSGANVLTF
TRBD1,TRBV6-5,TRBJ2-7,few,TGTGCCAGCGGGAGACAGGGCTATTCCTACGAGCAGTACTTC,CASGRQGYSYEQYF
NA,TRBV25-1,TRBJ2-1,NA,TGTGCCAGCAGTGAACGTAGTGGAGGGTTTGACGAAAACAATGAGCAGTTCTTC,CASSERSGGFDENNEQFF
NA,TRBV5-1,TRBJ2-3,NA,TGCGCCAGCAGCTTCCTAGGGGGACTAAGACGTGCGACGGATACGCAGTATTTT,CASSFLGGLRRATDTQYF
TRBD2,TRBV7-3,TRBJ2-3,NA,TGTGCCAGCAGCACTCTAGCGGGAGGTTCAGATACGCAGTATTTT,CASSTLAGGSDTQYF
NA,TRBV7-8,TRBJ2-2,NA,TGTGCCAGCAGCTTCCCCCCGAGCACCGGGGAGCTGTTTTTT,CASSFPPSTGELFF
TRBD1,TRBV6-5,TRBJ1-1,NA,TGTGCCAGCAGTTACGTCCCAGGGGGCACTGAAGCTTTCTTT,CASSYVPGGTEAFF
NA,TRBV4-2,TRBJ2-1,NA,TGTGCCAGCAGCCAACACAATGAGCAGTTCTTC,CASSQHNEQFF
NA,TRBV29-1,TRBJ2-5,NA,TGCAGCGTTGAAGATCACGAAGGGGGTGAGCAGTACTTC,CSVEDHEGGEQYF
TRBD1,TRBV5-1,TRBJ2-7,few,TGCGCCAGCAGCTTCGAGCCGGGACAGGGGGATTACGAGCAGTACTTC,CASSFEPGQGDYEQYF
TRBD1,TRBV5-8,TRBJ1-2,few,TGTGCCAGCACTCTATCCGGACAGGGGACTAACTATGGCTACACCTTC,CASTLSGQGTNYGYTF
TRBD1,TRBV7-9,TRBJ1-5,few,TGTGCCAGCAGCTCGGGACAGAGCAATCAGCCCCAGCATTTT,CASSSGQSNQPQHF
TRBD1,TRBV7-7,TRBJ2-5,NA,TGTGCTAGCAGCCTAACAGGGGCCGAGACCCAGTACTTC,CASSLTGAETQYF
TRBD1,TRBV15,TRBJ1-4,few,TGTGCCACCAGAGGACAGGGCACTAATGAAAAACTGTTTTTT,CATRGQGTNEKLFF
NA,TRBV4-3,TRBJ2-7,few,TGCGCCAGCAGCACCCCGGAAGAGCGGCGTAACGAGCAGTACTTC,CASSTPEERRNEQYF
TRBD1,TRBV28,TRBJ1-2,few,TGTGCCAGCAGTTTCCCGGACAGGCTTAACTATGGCTACACCTTC,CASSFPDRLNYGYTF
NA,TRBV11-2,TRBJ2-1,NA,TGTGCCAGCAGCCTTTATTACAATGAGCAGTTCTTC,CASSLYYNEQFF
TRBD2,TRBV10-3,TRBJ2-2,few,TGTGCCATCAGTGAGTCGTTAGGGACTACGAACACCGGGGAGCTGTTTTTT,CAISESLGTTNTGELFF
TRBD2,TRBV18,TRBJ2-7,NA,TGTGCCAGCTCACCTAGGACTAGCACATGGGAGCAGTACTTC,CASSPRTSTWEQYF
NA,TRBV21-1,TRBJ2-1,few,TGTGCCAGCAGCAAAGCCCTCGGACAGGGGGGGACTAGCGGATACAATGAGCAGTTCTTC,CASSKALGQGGTSGYNEQFF
TRBD1,TRBV13,TRBJ1-1,few,TGTGCCAGCAGCCGGACAGGGGGCCGAACTGAAGCTTTCTTT,CASSRTGGRTEAFF
NA,TRBV6-5,TRBJ1-2,NA,TGTGCCAGCAGTTACCTGGGGGGCTACACCTTC,CASSYLGGYTF
TRBD2,TRBV7-9,TRBJ2-1,NA,TGTGCCAGCAGCTTGGGACTAGCGGGATATGGGCAGTTCTTC,CASSLGLAGYGQFF
NA,TRBV18,TRBJ2-5,few,TGTGCCAGCTCACCTCGAGAAGAGACCCAGTACTTC,CASSPREETQYF
NA,TRBV10-3,TRBJ2-1,few,TGTGCCATCAGTGGGAGACTCACCTCCCTCTCCTACAATGAGCAGTTCTTC,CAISGRLTSLSYNEQFF
NA,TRBV6-6,TRBJ2-1,few,TGTGCCAGCAACTCTGGTGAGCAGTTCTTC,CASNSGEQFF
TRBD1,TRBV15,TRBJ1-5,NA,TGTGCCACCAGTTACAGGGGGCGCGGTCAGCCCCAGCATTTT,CATSYRGRGQPQHF
TRBD2,TRBV7-3,TRBJ2-3,few,TGTGCCAGCAGCGGCCTGGGGGCTAGCGGGAGGGGGCGCACAGATACGCAGTATTTT,CASSGLGASGRGRTDTQYF
TRBD1,TRBV29-1,TRBJ2-5,few,TGCAGCGTGGACAGGGGACAAGAGACCCAGTACTTC,CSVDRGQETQYF
NA,TRBV21-1,TRBJ2-3,NA,TGTGCCAGCAGCAAAGAAGGTAGCACAGATACGCAGTATTTT,CASSKEGSTDTQYF
NA,TRBV7-9,TRBJ2-7,NA,TGTGCCAGCAGCTTAGCCGGGTCGGGTTTCTACGAGCAGTACTTC,CASSLAGSGFYEQYF
TRBD2,TRBV7-2,TRBJ2-3,NA,TGTGCCAGCAGCTTAGTACTAGCGGGAGATACGCAGTATTTT,CASSLVLAGDTQYF
NA,TRBV7-2,TRBJ2-1,NA,TGTGCCAGCAGCATTACCCGATCTCGACTCCACAATGAGCAGTTCTTC,CASSITRSRLHNEQFF
NA,TRBV6-6,TRBJ1-2,NA,TGTGCCAGCATCCAGGGAATGGAGGGCTACACCTTC,CASIQGMEGYTF
NA,TRBV9,TRBJ2-1,NA,TGTGCCAGCAGCGTAGGTTGGCGAAGCTCCTACAATGAGCAGTTCTTC,CASSVGWRSSYNEQFF
NA,TRBV7-4,TRBJ2-5,NA,TGTGCCAGCAGCTCCAGGTCTGCCCAGTACTTC,CASSSRSAQYF
NA,TRBV20-1,TRBJ2-1,few,TGCAGTGCGGAAAGCCATGAGCAGTTCTTC,CSAESHEQFF
TRBD2,TRBV7-2,TRBJ2-7,NA,TGTGCCAGCAGCGGCTTTTGGGGGACTAACTCCTACGAGCAGTACTTC,CASSGFWGTNSYEQYF